This entry lists 28 T cell receptor beta chains sequenced from one sample in a study of CD8+ T cells in alopecia areata. Extraction and reverse transcription of RNA yielded cDNA as the sequencing template. TCRdb's table, derived via immunoSEQ multiplex PCR, lists solely in-frame clones and lacks some. Of around 140,000 clones in the sample, 85% to 90% were seen once. Here the sequenced sample was CD8+ T cells sorted from blood, taken at week 0. Receptors originate from a human donor with alopecia areata.

The rearrangement uses TRBV9 and TRBJ2-1; TRBD2 matches 10 bases. The CDR3 length is 15 residues. The V gene's germline CDR1 is SGDLS and CDR2 YYNGEE. V was clipped by 3 bases and J by 9 bases; unmatched bases: 9. The CDR3: CASSEGSSGGTEQFF. The CDR3 bases are TGTGCCAGCAGCGAGGGGAGTAGCGGGGGGACTGAGCAGTTCTTC.

The CDR3 spells CASSDGSYEQYF. The CDR3 region has the DNA TGTGCCAGCAGCGACGGAAGCTACGAGCAGTACTTC. J is TRBJ2-5 and V is TRBV9; D call uncertain. The J call may not be correct, given that the DNA end is closer to TRBJ2-7. CDR3 length: 12 amino acids. CDR1 is SGDLS, CDR2 YYNGEE, per germline.

V usage is TRBV4-1 and J usage is TRBJ2-7, with 8 bases fitting TRBD1. Trimming at V came to 4 bases and at J to 2 bases, leaving 7 bases not matched to a gene. The germline CDR1 and CDR2 sequences are MGHRA and YSYEKL. CDR3 length: 15 residues. The CDR3 sequence is CASSPRQGRTYEQYF. The CDR3 nucleotides are TGCGCCAGCAGCCCGCGACAGGGGCGGACCTACGAGCAGTACTTC.

The gene calls are TRBV27 and TRBJ2-1; D gene ambiguous. Germline V gene sequence: CDR1 MNHEY, CDR2 SMNVEV (reference sequence). The CDR3 consists of 12 residues. V was cut by 4 bases and J by 9 bases, with 10 bases left in between. The CDR3 is CASSSHPGEQFF. The CDR3 coding sequence is TGTGCCAGCAGTTCCCACCCCGGTGAGCAGTTCTTC.

The chain carries TRBV7-6 and TRBJ1-2, with no clear D. The ends were cut back, 5 bases at V and 4 bases at J, with 14 bases in the middle. The CDR3 is 14 amino acids. The germline V gene encodes CDR1 SGHVS and CDR2 FNYEAQ. This CDR3 reads CASSPGKTPYGYTF. For the CDR3, the DNA is TGTGCCAGCAGCCCCGGCAAGACCCCCTATGGCTACACCTTC.

This chain uses TRBV28 with TRBJ2-7; 11 nucleotides match TRBD2. Germline V gives CDR1 MDHEN, CDR2 SYDVKM. V trimming: 8 bases; J trimming: 4 bases; junction bases outside the gene matches: 13. The length of the CDR3 is 16 residues. CDR3 region: CASGPIYTSGSYEQYF. CDR3 bases: TGTGCCAGCGGACCAATTTATACTAGCGGGAGTTACGAGCAGTACTTC.

The chain carries TRBV23-1 and TRBJ1-4, with 7 positions matching TRBD1. TRBV23-1 is an ORF, and what it does is uncertain. V gave up 3 bases and J gave up 12 bases; unmatched junction bases: 13. The CDR3 contains 15 residues. DNA for the CDR3: TGCGCCAGCAGTCACGGGAGGGGGCGATTTGGAGAACTGTTTTTT. Protein product: CASSHGRGRFGELFF.

J is TRBJ2-1 and V is TRBV27, with D possibly being TRBD2 (5 bases). This CDR3 comprises 12 residues. V was shortened by 3 bases and J by 7 bases, with 7 bases between the two germline ends. Germline V gene data show CDR1 as MNHEY and CDR2 as SMNVEV (reference sequence). CDR3 DNA: TGTGCCAGCAGTTTGAGGGAAAATGAGCAGTTCTTC. It specifies CASSLRENEQFF.

The chain is built from TRBV7-9 and TRBJ1-4, with 7 bases aligning to TRBD1. Germline V CDR1 and CDR2: SEHNR, FQNEAQ (reference sequence). The trim removed 4 bases at V and 5 bases at J, leaving 7 bases unmatched. This CDR3 is 15 amino acids long. Here the CDR3 reads CASSSPGQLNEKLFF. The CDR3 coding sequence is TGTGCCAGCAGCTCCCCGGGACAGCTAAATGAAAAACTGTTTTTT.

V is TRBV15 and J is TRBJ2-3; 8 bases agree with TRBD2. The CDR3 consists of 14 residues. With 6 bases clipped from V and 2 bases from J, the junction kept 4 bases outside the gene matches. Germline V CDR1 and CDR2: LNHNV, YYDKDF (reference sequence). DNA for the CDR3: TGTGCCACCAGGGCGGGGGGCCCCACAGATACGCAGTATTTT. Protein product: CATRAGGPTDTQYF.

This clone has only one observation. The gene calls are TRBV4-2 and TRBJ2-3, with 13 bases matching TRBD2. With V trimmed by 2 bases and J by 2 bases, 7 bases remained unmatched. The germline CDR1 and CDR2 sequences are LGHNA and YNFKEQ. The CDR3 is 18 residues long. The CDR3 is CASSQSGTSGILTDTQYF. CDR3 coding DNA: TGTGCCAGCAGCCAATCCGGGACTAGCGGGATACTCACAGATACGCAGTATTTT.

This chain joins TRBV5-1 and TRBJ2-2; a weak D match, TRBD1 (6 bases). The germline gives CDR1 SGHRS, CDR2 YFSETQ. Deletions cut 4 bases from V and 0 bases from J, with 13 bases between. This CDR3 region has 16 residues. As DNA, the CDR3 is TGCGCCAGCAGCCCTCCGGCAGGGGCGAACACCGGGGAGCTGTTTTTT. It specifies CASSPPAGANTGELFF.

CDR3 nucleotide sequence: TGTGCCAGCAGCTTAGGACAGGGGGCCTACACCGGGGAGCTGTTTTTT. It translates to CASSLGQGAYTGELFF. V usage is TRBV7-9 and J usage is TRBJ2-2; 10 nucleotides match TRBD1. Germline V gene lookup returns CDR1 SEHNR and CDR2 FQNEAQ (reference sequence). The CDR3 is 16 amino acids. V shed 1 base, J shed 3 bases, and the junction held 2 bases outside the gene matches. The full variable domain, its missing parts supplied by reference TRBV7-9 and TRBJ2-2, is DTGVSQNPRHKITKRGQNVTFRCDPISEHNRLYWYRQTLGQGPEFLTYFQNEAQLEKSRLLSDRFSAERPKGSFSTLEIQRTEQGDSAMYLCASSLGQGAYTGELFFGEGSRLTVL.

This clone was seen once. This chain's CDR3 is CASSPYLGDTPISGELFF. The DNA for the CDR3 is TGTGCCAGCAGCCCCTACCTAGGGGACACCCCTATTAGCGGGGAGCTGTTTTTT. The gene calls are TRBV7-8 and TRBJ2-2, with TRBD1 as a possible D gene (6 bases). The CDR3 extends over 18 amino acids. CDR1 is SGHVS, CDR2 FQNEAQ, per germline. V shed 5 bases and J shed 7 bases, with 26 bases lying between them. Looking up the rest from reference TRBV7-8 and TRBJ2-2 gives the full variable domain: GAGVSQSPRYKVAKRGQDVALRCDPISGHVSLFWYQQALGQGPEFLTYFQNEAQLDKSGLPSDRFFAERPEGSVSTLKIQRTQQEDSAVYLCASSPYLGDTPISGELFFGEGSRLTVL.

This sequence joins TRBV29-1 and TRBJ2-3; TRBD2 agrees at 12 bases. V shed 7 bases and J 5 bases; nucleotides not matched to a gene: 10. Germline V gene data show CDR1 as SQVTM and CDR2 as ANQGSEA. The CDR3 extends over 15 amino acids. The CDR3 loop is CSAMTSGGLGDTQYF. In DNA form, the CDR3 reads TGCAGCGCTATGACTAGCGGGGGTTTGGGAGATACGCAGTATTTT.

The V gene is TRBV9, the J gene TRBJ1-1, with D perhaps TRBD1 (5 bases). V lost 0 bases and J lost 4, with 13 bases in between. CDR1 is SGDLS, CDR2 YYNGEE, per germline. The CDR3 sequence is 15 residues long. The CDR3 region is CASSVAEGETTEAFF. CDR3 coding DNA: TGTGCCAGCAGCGTAGCAGAAGGGGAGACCACTGAAGCTTTCTTT.

On this clone: A read error may produce the germline difference seen at one junction end. The rearrangement links TRBV5-1 to TRBJ2-1; 11 bases match TRBD1. CDR3 length: 16 residues. The germline gives CDR1 SGHRS, CDR2 YFSETQ. This CDR3 is CAGSSYRDRGVNEQFF. The CDR3 nucleotides are TGCGCCGGCAGCTCCTACCGGGACAGGGGGGTCAATGAGCAGTTCTTC.

The chain links TRBV7-9 to TRBJ2-5; 7 nucleotides align to TRBD1. CDR3 length: 15 residues. J lost 9 bases, V lost 4 bases, and 14 bases had no gene match. Germline assignment: CDR1 SEHNR and CDR2 FQNEAQ (reference sequence). CDR3 sequence (DNA): TGTGCCAGCAGCTCCCTGACAGGGCTAGCAGTGTCCCAGTACTTC. This gives the protein CASSSLTGLAVSQYF.

V and J are TRBV7-3 and TRBJ2-1; D is tentatively TRBD1 or TRBD2 (6 bases each). Trimming removed 5 bases from V and 7 bases from J, with 18 bases in between. The germline V gene has CDR1 SGHTA and CDR2 FQGTGA. This CDR3 is built from 15 residues. In nucleotides, the CDR3 is TGTGCCAGCAGCAAGAGACGGGGGCATTGGAATGAGCAGTTCTTC. This codes for CASSKRRGHWNEQFF.

This chain connects TRBV5-1 to TRBJ1-1, with D possibly TRBD1 on 6 matching bases. Looked up from germline, CDR1 is SGHRS and CDR2 is YFSETQ. This CDR3 is 14 amino acids long. Trimming pared 4 bases from V and 0 bases from J, leaving 10 bases between. The CDR3 region has the DNA TGCGCCAGCAGCGCCGGGGGCATGAACACTGAAGCTTTCTTT. Translated, it gives CASSAGGMNTEAFF.

The chain carries TRBV4-1 and TRBJ1-1, with D unclear. In germline, CDR1 is MGHRA, CDR2 YSYEKL. This CDR3 has 13 amino acids. V was shortened by 5 bases and J by 1 base, with 8 bases between the two germline ends. In nucleotides, the CDR3 is TGCGCCAGCAGCTTAACAGAGAACACTGAAGCTTTCTTT. It translates to CASSLTENTEAFF.

The genes are TRBV6-1 and TRBJ1-2, with D unresolved. Trimming removed 2 bases at V and 3 bases at J, with 13 bases between. The CDR3 consists of 15 residues. From germline, CDR1 is MNHNS and CDR2 SASEGT. This CDR3 is CASSEREGRDYGYTF. The CDR3 bases are TGTGCCAGCAGTGAAAGGGAGGGCCGCGACTATGGCTACACCTTC.

There are a few counts of this clone. The genes are TRBV10-3 and TRBJ2-7; D gene ambiguous. V was cut by 0 bases and J by 6 bases, with 21 bases left in between. The CDR3 length is 17 residues. CDR1 and CDR2 from the germline V gene are ENHRY and SYGVKD. CDR3 residues: CAISESHSSAGSGEQYF. The DNA for the CDR3 is TGTGCCATCAGTGAGTCCCACTCAAGTGCCGGGTCTGGCGAGCAGTACTTC.

The chain carries TRBV19 and TRBJ2-7; D is possibly TRBD1 (5 bases). The V end lost 1 base, the J end lost 4 bases, and 17 bases lay between the germline ends. The germline CDR1 and CDR2 sequences are LNHDA and SQIVND (reference sequence). The CDR3 is 16 amino acids. The CDR3 coding sequence is TGTGCCAGTAGTATAGCCGCTGGGCAGGGTATGTACGAGCAGTACTTC. Amino acid sequence: CASSIAAGQGMYEQYF.

In its sample, this clone was seen once. The gene calls are TRBV29-1 and TRBJ2-7; maybe TRBD2 (6 bases). CDR3 length equals 11 residues. Trimming took off 7 bases at V and 7 bases at J, with 14 bases between the two ends. CDR1 and CDR2 (germline): SQVTM, ANQGSEA. The CDR3 nucleotides read TGCAGCGGCGGGGACGGGGGTGAGCAGTACTTC. This translates into CSGGDGGEQYF.

The J gene is TRBJ2-1, the V gene TRBV2, with TRBD2 matching 7 bases. Germline V gene sequence: CDR1 SNHLY, CDR2 FYNNEI. V dropped 4 bases and J dropped 5; count of bases not matched to a gene: 5. The CDR3 is 14 amino acids. DNA of the CDR3: TGTGCCAGCAGTGTCCTAGCGGCTAACAATGAGCAGTTCTTC. It yields the protein CASSVLAANNEQFF.

This clone has just a few counts. The chain recombines TRBV6-1 with TRBJ2-7; the D gene is possibly TRBD1 (5 bases). Germline V gene data show CDR1 as MNHNS and CDR2 as SASEGT. V lost 6 bases, J lost 0 bases, and 12 bases lay in between. The CDR3 spans 14 residues. CDR3 coding DNA: TGTGCCAGCAGACCCATAGACAGCTCCTACGAGCAGTACTTC. The encoded protein is CASRPIDSSYEQYF.

This chain joins TRBV2 and TRBJ1-5; D gene unclear. The CDR3 is made up of 12 amino acids. The V and J ends lost 3 bases and 3 bases respectively, with 3 bases between them. Germline loops: CDR1 SNHLY, CDR2 FYNNEI. This chain's CDR3 is CASSEFNQPQHF. The CDR3 DNA sequence: TGTGCCAGCAGTGAGTTCAATCAGCCCCAGCATTTT.